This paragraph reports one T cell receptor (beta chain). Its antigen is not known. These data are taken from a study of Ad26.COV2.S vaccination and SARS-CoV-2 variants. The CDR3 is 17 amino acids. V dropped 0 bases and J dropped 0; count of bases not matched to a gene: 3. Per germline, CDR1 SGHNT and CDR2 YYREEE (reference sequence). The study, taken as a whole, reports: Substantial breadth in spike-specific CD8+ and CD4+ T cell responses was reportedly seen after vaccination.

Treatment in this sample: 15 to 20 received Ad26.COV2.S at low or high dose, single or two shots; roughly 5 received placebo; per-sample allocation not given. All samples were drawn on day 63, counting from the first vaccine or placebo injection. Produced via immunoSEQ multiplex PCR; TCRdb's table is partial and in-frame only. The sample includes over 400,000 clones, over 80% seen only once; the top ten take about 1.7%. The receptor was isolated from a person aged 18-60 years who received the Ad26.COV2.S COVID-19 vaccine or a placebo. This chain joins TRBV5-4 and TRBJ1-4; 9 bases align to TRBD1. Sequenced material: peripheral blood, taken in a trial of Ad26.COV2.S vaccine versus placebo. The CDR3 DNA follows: TGTGCCAGCAGCTTGGCGGGACAGGGTGCAACTAATGAAAAACTGTTTTTT. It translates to CASSLAGQGATNEKLFF.